This T cell receptor (beta chain) was identified in a study of T cell responses to AZD1222 COVID-19 vaccine. The study, taken as a whole, reports: The span of vaccine-associated CD4 TCRs extended across spike, with dominance at 160-218 and 743-854. The study reported that nearly half of spike-specific TCRs target unmutated variant regions. The peak T cell response came first, and repertoires were sampled only after it.

Points on this clone: No antigen is known for it.

Germline CDR1 SGHDN, CDR2 FVKESK. The CDR3 sequence is 14 residues long. V lost 10 bases and J lost 2, with 18 bases in between. This table comes from immunoSEQ multiplex PCR, and its TCRdb copy is limited to in-frame clones, with some not included. The sample lists 150,000 or so clones; roughly 92% were seen once. The sequence was collected from an adult in good health. The chain has TRBV14 and TRBJ2-7; maybe TRBD1 (5 bases). The material was peripheral blood, obtained on day 0 of AZD1222 vaccination. In DNA form, the CDR3 reads TGTGCCACCCGAAGAACAGGTGCCCCCTACGAGCAGTACTTC. Translation: CATRRTGAPYEQYF.